One and the same sample provided the 21 T cell receptor beta chains below, sequenced in a study of blood T cell repertoires in COVID-19. The method was immunoSEQ multiplex PCR; TCRdb's version includes in-frame clones alone and lacks a portion of them. Of 210,000 or so clones listed, more than 85% are singletons. Sequencing was carried out using peripheral blood. These TCRs come from a man aged 40-50 years with active or convalescent COVID-19.

This clone has only a few counts. The genes are TRBV27 and TRBJ1-1; TRBD1 agrees at 9 bases. V lost 5 bases, J lost 0 bases, and 10 bases stayed unmatched. The CDR3 loop spans 17 amino acids. Germline CDR1 reads MNHEY; CDR2 reads SMNVEV (reference sequence). CDR3 in DNA: TGTGCCAGCAGTCCCGGGACAGGGAAGGGGCTGAACACTGAAGCTTTCTTT. Its protein is CASSPGTGKGLNTEAFF.

CDR3 in DNA: TGTGCCAGCAGTATACAGGGTAACCACGAGCAGTACTTC. Its translation: CASSIQGNHEQYF. V is TRBV27 and J is TRBJ2-7; D may be TRBD1 (6 bases). Trimming took 5 bases from V and 5 from J, leaving 13 bases between them. This CDR3 comprises 13 residues. Germline V lookup: CDR1 MNHEY, CDR2 SMNVEV (reference sequence).

J is TRBJ2-7 and V is TRBV24-1; D not certain. This CDR3 is 10 amino acids long. The V and J ends lost 6 bases and 3 bases respectively, with 2 bases between them. CDR1 is KGHDR and CDR2 is SFDVKD in the germline V gene. In nucleotides, the CDR3 is TGTGCCACCAGTCACTACGAGCAGTACTTC. Encoded protein: CATSHYEQYF.

In its sample, this clone was seen a few times. The rearrangement links TRBV11-3 to TRBJ2-1; TRBD2 matches 7 bases. Germline V gene sequence: CDR1 SGHNT, CDR2 YENEEA. Trimming removed 6 bases from V and 5 bases from J; junction bases left unmatched: 7. This CDR3 contains 14 residues. The CDR3 coding sequence is TGTGCCAGCAGTCGGGAGGCAGGTCACAATGAGCAGTTCTTC. Translated, it gives CASSREAGHNEQFF.

The chain employs TRBV6-2 or TRBV6-3 and TRBJ2-4; 11 bases map to TRBD2. V gave up 2 bases and J gave up 0 bases; unmatched junction bases: 15. The V gene's germline CDR1 is MNHEY and CDR2 SVGEGT. CDR3 size: 21 residues. The CDR3 coding sequence is TGTGCCAGCAGTTACCCGCTAGCGGGAGGAAATTGGGGGGAAGCCAAAAACATTCAGTACTTC. It is translated as CASSYPLAGGNWGEAKNIQYF.

The V gene is TRBV6-4, the J gene TRBJ1-6; 7 bases map to TRBD1. The V gene's germline CDR1 is MRHNA and CDR2 SNTAGT. The length of the CDR3 is 17 residues. V was pared by 3 bases and J by 3 bases, with 8 bases of the junction left unmatched. CDR3 bases: TGTGCCAGCAGTGAATTTGGGGCAGGGGGCTATAATTCACCCCTCCACTTT. Residues: CASSEFGAGGYNSPLHF.

This clone has just one count. The CDR3: CAWIGTGVSYNEQFF. The CDR3 DNA reads TGTGCCTGGATTGGGACAGGGGTCTCCTACAATGAGCAGTTCTTC. This chain joins TRBV30 and TRBJ2-1; 10 bases fit TRBD1. This CDR3 region has 15 residues. Unmatched junction bases numbered 3, after V lost 4 bases and J lost 0 bases. Germline CDR1 GTSNPN, CDR2 SVGIG (reference sequence).

The V call is TRBV2, the J call TRBJ1-2; the D gene is possibly TRBD1 (5 bases). The germline V gene has CDR1 SNHLY and CDR2 FYNNEI. Trimming took off 4 bases at V and 8 bases at J, with 20 bases between the two ends. There are 15 residues in the CDR3. The CDR3 DNA reads TGTGCCAGCAGTGTAGTTTTAGGGGAATCAGGAGGCTACACCTTC. It codes for CASSVVLGESGGYTF.

This clone was seen a few times. The chain links TRBV11-2 to TRBJ1-6; TRBD1 is a possible D gene (6 bases). From germline, CDR1 is SGHAT and CDR2 FQNNGV. CDR3 length: 17 residues. Trimming removed 4 bases at V and 0 bases at J, with 13 bases between. CDR3 DNA sequence: TGTGCCAGCAGCTCCGCGACAGGAAGCTCCTATAATTCACCCCTCCACTTT. Residues: CASSSATGSSYNSPLHF.

This chain connects TRBV7-9 to TRBJ2-3; 14 bases line up with TRBD2. V lost 5 bases to trimming and J lost 6 bases; unmatched junction nucleotides: 7. The V gene's germline CDR1 is SEHNR and CDR2 FQNEAQ (reference sequence). The CDR3 has 16 amino acids. CDR3 residues: CASSATSGGERDTQYF. DNA of the CDR3: TGTGCCAGCAGCGCGACTAGCGGGGGGGAACGGGATACGCAGTATTTT. Full variable domain (outside the CDR3, taken from reference TRBV7-9 and TRBJ2-3): DTGVSQNPRHKITKRGQNVTFRCDPISEHNRLYWYRQTLGQGPEFLTYFQNEAQLEKSRLLSDRFSAERPKGSFSTLEIQRTEQGDSAMYLCASSATSGGERDTQYFGPGTRLTVL.

The chain links TRBV4-1 to TRBJ1-1; possibly TRBD1 for D (6 bases). The CDR3 has 14 residues. Trimming pared 1 base from V and 4 bases from J, leaving 10 bases between. Per germline, CDR1 MGHRA and CDR2 YSYEKL. This chain's CDR3 is CASSQAQGPTEAFF. The CDR3 DNA sequence: TGCGCCAGCAGCCAAGCCCAGGGGCCCACTGAAGCTTTCTTT.

The chain couples TRBV30 to TRBJ1-2; TRBD1 agrees at 8 bases. The germline gives CDR1 GTSNPN, CDR2 SVGIG (reference sequence). The CDR3 has 12 residues. Trimming took 6 bases from V and 7 from J; bases not matched to a gene: 7. The CDR3 nucleotides are TGTGCCTGCATCAGGGGGCTAGGTGGCTACACCTTC. Amino acids: CACIRGLGGYTF. Supplemented by reference TRBV30 and TRBJ1-2, the full variable domain reads SQTIHQWPATLVQPVGSPLSLECTVEGTSNPNLYWYRQAAGRGLQLLFYSVGIGQISSEVPQNLSASRPQDRQFILSSKKLLLSDSGFYLCACIRGLGGYTFGSGTRLTVV.

This clone has more than one count but fewer than ten. The gene calls are TRBV11-2 and TRBJ1-6; TRBD1 might be the D (5 bases). The CDR3 covers 13 residues. The germline V gene encodes CDR1 SGHAT and CDR2 FQNNGV. The V gene lost 2 bases and the J gene lost 9 bases, with 8 bases spanning the gap. CDR3: CASSLSQGSPLHF. The CDR3 bases are TGTGCCAGCAGCTTATCTCAGGGTTCACCCCTCCACTTT.

This sequence joins TRBV3-1 (or the pseudogene TRBV3-2) and TRBJ1-1; D is unresolved. Germline values: CDR1 LGHDT, CDR2 YNNKEL (reference sequence). V lost 1 base and J lost 2, with 11 bases in between. The CDR3 extends over 15 amino acids. CDR3 loop: CASSQAGNINTEAFF. CDR3 DNA: TGTGCCAGCAGCCAAGCCGGGAACATAAACACTGAAGCTTTCTTT.

This clone has at least ten counts. V gene TRBV6-4 combines with J gene TRBJ2-5; 12 nucleotides line up with TRBD2. The CDR3 spans 15 residues. Germline trimming cut 4 bases from V and 1 base from J; bases unmatched to any gene: 1. Germline V CDR1 and CDR2: MRHNA, SNTAGT. The CDR3: CASSASGGGQETQYF. DNA for the CDR3: TGTGCCAGCAGTGCTAGCGGGGGGGGCCAAGAGACCCAGTACTTC.

V and J are TRBV6-5 and TRBJ1-1; no definite D call. The ends were cut back, 1 base at V and 0 bases at J, with 6 bases in the middle. Per germline, CDR1 MNHEY and CDR2 SVGAGI. There are 14 residues in the CDR3. CDR3 in DNA: TGTGCCAGCAGTTACTACAGATTGAACACTGAAGCTTTCTTT. This gives the protein CASSYYRLNTEAFF.

In this sample, this clone turned up a few times. This chain links TRBV28 with TRBJ1-1; TRBD1 agrees at 8 bases. The V gene end was trimmed by 5 bases and the J gene end by 5 bases; junction bases not matched to a gene: 10. Germline lookup yields CDR1 MDHEN and CDR2 SYDVKM. The length of the CDR3 is 15 residues. The CDR3 region has the DNA TGTGCCAGCAGTACCTTACAGGGGGGAAGGACTGAAGCTTTCTTT. It encodes CASSTLQGGRTEAFF. Together with reference TRBV28 and TRBJ1-1, the CDR3 gives the full variable domain: DVKVTQSSRYLVKRTGEKVFLECVQDMDHENMFWYRQDPGLGLRLIYFSYDVKMKEKGDIPEGYSVSREKKERFSLILESASTNQTSMYLCASSTLQGGRTEAFFGQGTRLTVV.

The chain combines TRBV19 with TRBJ1-1; D is unresolved. Trimming took 7 bases from V and 2 from J, leaving 14 bases between them. The CDR3 has 14 amino acids. From germline, CDR1 is LNHDA and CDR2 SQIVND (reference sequence). CDR3 protein: CASNWGVLNTEAFF. DNA of the CDR3: TGTGCCAGTAATTGGGGAGTTTTAAACACTGAAGCTTTCTTT.

This chain links TRBV19 with TRBJ1-6, with TRBD1 identical over 8 bases. V lost 6 bases to trimming and J lost 1 base; unmatched junction nucleotides: 8. The CDR3 is 17 amino acids. Germline V gene data show CDR1 as LNHDA and CDR2 as SQIVND (reference sequence). CDR3 in amino acids: CASSIATGESYNSPLHF. For the CDR3, the DNA is TGTGCCAGTAGCATTGCGACAGGGGAATCCTATAATTCACCCCTCCACTTT.

The chain carries TRBV9 and TRBJ1-3, with no clear D. Germline CDR1 is SGDLS and CDR2 is YYNGEE. CDR3 length: 14 amino acids. V lost 2 bases and J 0 bases, leaving 6 bases between the germline ends. CDR3 region: CASSVQASGNTIYF. CDR3 nucleotide sequence: TGTGCCAGCAGCGTTCAGGCCTCTGGAAACACCATATATTTT.

This chain links TRBV5-1 with TRBJ1-1, with a possible D match to TRBD1 (6 bases). V lost 3 bases to trimming and J lost 3 bases, with 18 bases between them. Germline V gene lookup returns CDR1 SGHRS and CDR2 YFSETQ. CDR3 length: 16 amino acids. The CDR3: CASSSQGFSVDTEAFF. Here the CDR3 DNA reads TGCGCCAGCAGCTCACAGGGTTTTAGTGTCGACACTGAAGCTTTCTTT.